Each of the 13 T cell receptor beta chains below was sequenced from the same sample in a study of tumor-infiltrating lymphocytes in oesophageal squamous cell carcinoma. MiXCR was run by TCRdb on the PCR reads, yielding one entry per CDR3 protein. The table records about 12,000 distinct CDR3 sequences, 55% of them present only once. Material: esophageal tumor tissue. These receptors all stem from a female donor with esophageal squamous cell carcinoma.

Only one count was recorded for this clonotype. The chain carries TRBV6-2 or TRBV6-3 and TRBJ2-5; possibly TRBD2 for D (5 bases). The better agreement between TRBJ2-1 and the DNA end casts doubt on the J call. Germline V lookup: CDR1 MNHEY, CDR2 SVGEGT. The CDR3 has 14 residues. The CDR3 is CASSYGRTSNEQFF. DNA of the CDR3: TGTGCCAGCAGTTACGGGAGAACCAGTAATGAGCAGTTCTTC.

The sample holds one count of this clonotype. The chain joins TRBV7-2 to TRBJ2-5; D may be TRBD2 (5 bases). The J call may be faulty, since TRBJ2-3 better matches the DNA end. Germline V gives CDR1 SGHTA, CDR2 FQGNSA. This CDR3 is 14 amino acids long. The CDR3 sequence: CASSPRTVADTQYF. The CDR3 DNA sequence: TGTGCCAGCAGCCCCCGGACTGTGGCCGATACGCAGTATTTT.

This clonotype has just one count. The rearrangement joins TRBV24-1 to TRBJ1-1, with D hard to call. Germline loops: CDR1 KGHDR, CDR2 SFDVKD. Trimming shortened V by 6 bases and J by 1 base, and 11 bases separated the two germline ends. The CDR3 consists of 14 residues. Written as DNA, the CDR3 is TGTGCCACCAGTTCTGGGCATGAGAACACTGAAGCTTTCTTT. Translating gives CATSSGHENTEAFF.

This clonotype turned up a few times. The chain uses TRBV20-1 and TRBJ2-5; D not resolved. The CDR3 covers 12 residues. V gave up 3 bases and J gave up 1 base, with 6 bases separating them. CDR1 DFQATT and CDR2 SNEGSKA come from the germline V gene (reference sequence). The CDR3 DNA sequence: TGCAGTGCTAGGGCTGGCCAAGAGACCCAGTACTTC. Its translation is CSARAGQETQYF.

CDR3 bases: TGTGCCAGCAGCTTAGGTAGTGGGGAAGATACGCAGTATTTT. Protein: CASSLGSGEDTQYF. V usage is TRBV7-6 and J usage is TRBJ2-3, with unresolved D. Germline V gene sequence: CDR1 SGHVS, CDR2 FNYEAQ. The V end was cut by 1 base, the J end by 5 bases, with 10 bases between. This CDR3 has 14 residues.

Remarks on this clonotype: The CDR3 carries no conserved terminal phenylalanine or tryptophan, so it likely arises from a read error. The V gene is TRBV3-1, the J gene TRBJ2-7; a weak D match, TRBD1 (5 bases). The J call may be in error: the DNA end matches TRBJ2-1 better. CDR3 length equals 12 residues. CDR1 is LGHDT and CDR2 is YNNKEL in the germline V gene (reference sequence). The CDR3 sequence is CASRGPVNEQFL. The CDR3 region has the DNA TGTGCCAGCAGGGGGCCGGTCAATGAGCAGTTCTTA.

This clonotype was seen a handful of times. As DNA, the CDR3 is TGTGCCAGCAGCTACAGCGGGAAGGGCACCGGGGAGCTGTTTTTT. It codes for CASSYSGKGTGELFF. The chain combines TRBV7-2 with TRBJ2-2; TRBD2 aligns across 7 bases. The CDR3 length is 15 residues. J was trimmed by 4 bases and V by 4 bases; bases with no gene match: 6. Germline CDR1 reads SGHTA; CDR2 reads FQGNSA.

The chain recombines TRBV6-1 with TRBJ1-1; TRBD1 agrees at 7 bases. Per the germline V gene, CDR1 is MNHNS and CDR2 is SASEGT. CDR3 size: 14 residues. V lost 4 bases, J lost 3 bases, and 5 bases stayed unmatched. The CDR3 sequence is CASSAGGLDTEAFF. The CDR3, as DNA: TGTGCCAGCAGTGCAGGGGGATTAGACACTGAAGCTTTCTTT.

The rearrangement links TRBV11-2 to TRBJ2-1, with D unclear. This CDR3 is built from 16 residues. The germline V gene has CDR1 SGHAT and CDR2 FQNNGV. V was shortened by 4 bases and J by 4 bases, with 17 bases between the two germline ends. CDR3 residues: CASSSPPRPRYNEQFF. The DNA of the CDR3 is TGTGCCAGCAGCTCCCCCCCTCGACCCAGATACAATGAGCAGTTCTTC. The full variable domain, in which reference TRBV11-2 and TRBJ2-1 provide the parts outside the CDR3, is EAGVAQSPRYKIIEKRQSVAFWCNPISGHATLYWYQQILGQGPKLLIQFQNNGVVDDSQLPKDRFSAERLKGVDSTLKIQPAKLEDSAVYLCASSSPPRPRYNEQFFGPGTRLTVL.

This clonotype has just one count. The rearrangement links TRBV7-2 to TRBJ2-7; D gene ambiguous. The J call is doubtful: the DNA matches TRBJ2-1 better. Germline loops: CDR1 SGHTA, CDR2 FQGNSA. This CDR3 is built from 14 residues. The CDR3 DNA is TGTGCCAGCAGCGCATGGAAAGGGATTAATGAGCAGTTCTTC. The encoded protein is CASSAWKGINEQFF.

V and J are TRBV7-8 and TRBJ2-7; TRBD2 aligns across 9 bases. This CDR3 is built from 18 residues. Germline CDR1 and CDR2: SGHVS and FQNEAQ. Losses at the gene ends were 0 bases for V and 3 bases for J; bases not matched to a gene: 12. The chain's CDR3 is CASSLARAGGRVLYEQYF. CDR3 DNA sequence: TGTGCCAGCAGCTTAGCGCGGGCTGGCGGGAGGGTCCTCTACGAGCAGTACTTC.

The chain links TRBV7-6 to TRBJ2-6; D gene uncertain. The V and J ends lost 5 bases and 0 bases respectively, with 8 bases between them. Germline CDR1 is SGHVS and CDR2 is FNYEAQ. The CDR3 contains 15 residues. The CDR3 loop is CASSTVFSGANVLTF. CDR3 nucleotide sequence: TGTGCCAGCAGCACAGTGTTCTCTGGGGCCAACGTCCTGACTTTC.

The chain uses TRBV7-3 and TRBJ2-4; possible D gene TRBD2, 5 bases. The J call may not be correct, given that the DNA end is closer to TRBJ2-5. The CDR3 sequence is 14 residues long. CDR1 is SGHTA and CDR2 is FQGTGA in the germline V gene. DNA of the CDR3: TGTGCCAGCAGCTTAAGAGGGCATGGGGAGACCCAGTACTTC. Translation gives CASSLRGHGETQYF.